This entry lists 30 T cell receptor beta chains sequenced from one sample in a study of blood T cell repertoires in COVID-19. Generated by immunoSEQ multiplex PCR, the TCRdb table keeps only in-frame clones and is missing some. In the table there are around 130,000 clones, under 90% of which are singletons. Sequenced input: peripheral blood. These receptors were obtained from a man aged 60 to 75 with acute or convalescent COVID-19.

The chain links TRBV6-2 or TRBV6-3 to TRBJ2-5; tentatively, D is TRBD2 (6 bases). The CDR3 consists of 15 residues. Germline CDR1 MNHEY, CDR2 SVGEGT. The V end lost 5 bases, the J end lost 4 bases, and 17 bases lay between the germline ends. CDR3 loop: CASSKTPKGGETQYF. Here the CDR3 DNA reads TGTGCCAGCAGTAAGACCCCTAAGGGAGGAGAGACCCAGTACTTC.

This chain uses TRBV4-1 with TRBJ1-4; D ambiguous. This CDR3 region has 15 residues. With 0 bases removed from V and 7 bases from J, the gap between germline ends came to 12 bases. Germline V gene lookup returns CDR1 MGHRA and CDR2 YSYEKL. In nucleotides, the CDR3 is TGCGCCAGCAGCCAAGAAAGAGATCTTGGTGAAAAACTGTTTTTT. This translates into CASSQERDLGEKLFF.

CDR3 sequence reads: CASPPGLATTGELFF. DNA for the CDR3: TGTGCCAGCCCGCCGGGACTAGCGACCACCGGGGAGCTGTTTTTT. The J gene is TRBJ2-2, the V gene TRBV7-2; 10 nucleotides align to TRBD2. This CDR3 is built from 15 residues. Unmatched junction bases numbered 7, after V lost 8 bases and J lost 4 bases. Germline V lookup: CDR1 SGHTA, CDR2 FQGNSA.

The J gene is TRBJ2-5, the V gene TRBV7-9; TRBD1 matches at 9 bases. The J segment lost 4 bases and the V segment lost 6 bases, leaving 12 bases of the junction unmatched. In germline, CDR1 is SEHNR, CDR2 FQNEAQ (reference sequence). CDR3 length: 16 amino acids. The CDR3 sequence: CASSSGTGITRETQYF. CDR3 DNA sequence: TGTGCCAGCAGTTCCGGGACAGGGATTACCCGAGAGACCCAGTACTTC.

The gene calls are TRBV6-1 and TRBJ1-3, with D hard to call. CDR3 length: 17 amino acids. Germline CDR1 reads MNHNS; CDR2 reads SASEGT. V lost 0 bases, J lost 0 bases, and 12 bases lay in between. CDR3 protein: CASSEAHSSLSGNTIYF. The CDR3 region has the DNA TGTGCCAGCAGTGAAGCGCACAGCTCTCTCTCTGGAAACACCATATATTTT.

The CDR3 bases are TGTGCCAGCAGCTCGAATCAGGGGGTCTATGGCTACACCTTC. This encodes CASSSNQGVYGYTF. The genes are TRBV5-4 and TRBJ1-2; TRBD1 aligns across 7 bases. The V gene's germline CDR1 is SGHNT and CDR2 YYREEE (reference sequence). Trimming removed 3 bases from V and 4 bases from J; junction bases left unmatched: 6. CDR3 length: 14 amino acids.

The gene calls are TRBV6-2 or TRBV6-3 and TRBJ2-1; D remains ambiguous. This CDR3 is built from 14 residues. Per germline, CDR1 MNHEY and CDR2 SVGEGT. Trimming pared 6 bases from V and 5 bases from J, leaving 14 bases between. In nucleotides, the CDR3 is TGTGCCAGCAGCTCCTGGCCCGCCGACAATGAGCAGTTCTTC. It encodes CASSSWPADNEQFF.

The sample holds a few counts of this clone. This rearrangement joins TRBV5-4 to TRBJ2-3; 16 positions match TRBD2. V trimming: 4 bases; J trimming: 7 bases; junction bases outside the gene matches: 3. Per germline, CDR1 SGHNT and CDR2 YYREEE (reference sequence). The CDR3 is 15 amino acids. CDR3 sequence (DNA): TGTGCCAGCAGCGGGACTAGCGGGAGGGCATATACGCAGTATTTT. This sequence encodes CASSGTSGRAYTQYF.

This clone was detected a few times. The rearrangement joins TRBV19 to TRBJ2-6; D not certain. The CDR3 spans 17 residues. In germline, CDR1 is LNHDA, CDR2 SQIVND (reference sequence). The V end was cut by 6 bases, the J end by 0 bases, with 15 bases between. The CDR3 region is CASSPSVVISGANVLTF. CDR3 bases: TGTGCCAGTAGCCCCTCGGTGGTTATCTCTGGGGCCAACGTCCTGACTTTC.

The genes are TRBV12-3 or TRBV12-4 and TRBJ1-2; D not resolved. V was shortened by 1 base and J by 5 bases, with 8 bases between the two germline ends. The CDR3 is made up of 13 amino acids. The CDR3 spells CASSLGGGYGYTF. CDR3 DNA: TGTGCCAGCAGTTTAGGGGGAGGTTATGGCTACACCTTC.

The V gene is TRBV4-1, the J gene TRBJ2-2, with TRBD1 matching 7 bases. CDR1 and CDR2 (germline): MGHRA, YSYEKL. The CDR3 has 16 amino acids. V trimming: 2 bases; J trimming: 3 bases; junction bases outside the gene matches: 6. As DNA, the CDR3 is TGCGCCAGCAGCCAACCCGACAGGGCGGACACCGGGGAGCTGTTTTTT. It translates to CASSQPDRADTGELFF.

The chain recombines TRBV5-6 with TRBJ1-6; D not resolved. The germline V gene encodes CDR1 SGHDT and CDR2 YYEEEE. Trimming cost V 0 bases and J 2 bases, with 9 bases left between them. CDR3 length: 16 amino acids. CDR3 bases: TGTGCCAGCAGCTTGGCCGGGGAGGCCTATAATTCACCCCTCCACTTT. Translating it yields CASSLAGEAYNSPLHF.

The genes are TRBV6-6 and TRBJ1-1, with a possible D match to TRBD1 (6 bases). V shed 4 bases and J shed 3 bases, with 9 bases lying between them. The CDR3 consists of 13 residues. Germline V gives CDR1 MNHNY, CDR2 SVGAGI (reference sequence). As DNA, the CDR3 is TGTGCCAGCAGTTCGGACAGTGACACTGAAGCTTTCTTT. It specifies CASSSDSDTEAFF.

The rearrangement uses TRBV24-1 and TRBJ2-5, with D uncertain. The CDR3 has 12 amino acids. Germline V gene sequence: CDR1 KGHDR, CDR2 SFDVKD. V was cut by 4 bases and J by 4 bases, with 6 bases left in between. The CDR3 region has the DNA TGTGCCACCAGTGACCCGGGAGAGACCCAGTACTTC. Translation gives CATSDPGETQYF.

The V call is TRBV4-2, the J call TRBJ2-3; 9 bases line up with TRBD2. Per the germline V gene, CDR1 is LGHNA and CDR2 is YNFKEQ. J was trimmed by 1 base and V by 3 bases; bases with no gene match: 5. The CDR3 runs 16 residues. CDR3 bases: TGTGCCAGCAGCCATTTAGCGGGAGAGGGCACAGATACGCAGTATTTT. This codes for CASSHLAGEGTDTQYF.

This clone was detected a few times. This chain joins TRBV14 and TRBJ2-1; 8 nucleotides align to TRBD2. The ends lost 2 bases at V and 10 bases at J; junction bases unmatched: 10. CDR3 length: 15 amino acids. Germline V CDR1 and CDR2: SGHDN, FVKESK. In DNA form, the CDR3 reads TGTGCCAGCAGCCAACGAACTAGCGGTTTTACCGAGCAGTTCTTC. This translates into CASSQRTSGFTEQFF.

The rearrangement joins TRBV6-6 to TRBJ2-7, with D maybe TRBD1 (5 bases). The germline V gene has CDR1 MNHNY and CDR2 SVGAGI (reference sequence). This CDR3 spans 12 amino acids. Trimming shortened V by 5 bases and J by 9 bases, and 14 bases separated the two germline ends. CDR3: CASSTQGLGQYF. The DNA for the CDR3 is TGTGCCAGCAGTACTCAGGGATTAGGGCAGTACTTC.

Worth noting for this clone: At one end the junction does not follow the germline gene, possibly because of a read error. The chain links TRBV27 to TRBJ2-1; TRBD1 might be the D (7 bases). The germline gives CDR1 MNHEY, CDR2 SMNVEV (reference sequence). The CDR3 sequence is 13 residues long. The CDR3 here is CASSREGASVKVF. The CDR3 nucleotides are TGTGCCAGCAGCCGAGAGGGGGCTAGCGTCAAGGTCTTC.

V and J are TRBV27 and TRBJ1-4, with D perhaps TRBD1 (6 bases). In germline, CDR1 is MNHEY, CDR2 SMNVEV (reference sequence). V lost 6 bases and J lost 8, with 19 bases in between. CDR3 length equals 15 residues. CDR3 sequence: CASREWGQGNEKLFF. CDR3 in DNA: TGTGCCAGCAGGGAGTGGGGGCAGGGAAACGAAAAACTGTTTTTT.

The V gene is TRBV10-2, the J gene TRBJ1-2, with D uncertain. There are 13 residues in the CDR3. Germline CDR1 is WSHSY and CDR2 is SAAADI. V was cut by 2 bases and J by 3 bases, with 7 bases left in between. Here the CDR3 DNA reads TGCGCCAGCAGTGAGGCGCGGGACTATGGCTACACCTTC. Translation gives CASSEARDYGYTF.

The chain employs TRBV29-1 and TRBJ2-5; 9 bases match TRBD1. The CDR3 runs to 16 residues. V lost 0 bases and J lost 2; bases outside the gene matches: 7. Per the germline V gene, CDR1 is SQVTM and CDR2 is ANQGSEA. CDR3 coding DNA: TGCAGCGTTGAAGAGGCCGACAGGGGGTGGCAAGAGACCCAGTACTTC. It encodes CSVEEADRGWQETQYF. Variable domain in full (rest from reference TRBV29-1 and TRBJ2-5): SAVISQKPSRDICQRGTSLTIQCQVDSQVTMMFWYRQQPGQSLTLIATANQGSEATYESGFVIDKFPISRPNLTFSTLTVSNMSPEDSSIYLCSVEEADRGWQETQYFGPGTRLLVL.

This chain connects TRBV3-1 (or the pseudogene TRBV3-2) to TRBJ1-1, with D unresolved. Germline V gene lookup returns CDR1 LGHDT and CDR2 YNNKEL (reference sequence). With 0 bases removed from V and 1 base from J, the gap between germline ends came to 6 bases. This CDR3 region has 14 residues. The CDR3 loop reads CASSQDYRNTEAFF. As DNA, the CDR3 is TGTGCCAGCAGCCAAGATTACAGGAACACTGAAGCTTTCTTT.

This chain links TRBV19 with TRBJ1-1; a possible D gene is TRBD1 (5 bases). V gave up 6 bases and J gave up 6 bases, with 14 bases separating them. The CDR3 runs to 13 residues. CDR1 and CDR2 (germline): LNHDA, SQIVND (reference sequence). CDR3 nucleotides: TGTGCCAGTAGCTTCAAGGGCAGGGCTGAAGCTTTCTTT. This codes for CASSFKGRAEAFF.

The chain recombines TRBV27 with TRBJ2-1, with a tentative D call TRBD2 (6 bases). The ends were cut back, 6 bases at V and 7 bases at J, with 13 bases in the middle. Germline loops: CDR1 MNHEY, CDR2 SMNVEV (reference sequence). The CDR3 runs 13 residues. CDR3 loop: CASRVRGSNEQFF. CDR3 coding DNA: TGTGCCAGCAGGGTCCGGGGGAGTAATGAGCAGTTCTTC.

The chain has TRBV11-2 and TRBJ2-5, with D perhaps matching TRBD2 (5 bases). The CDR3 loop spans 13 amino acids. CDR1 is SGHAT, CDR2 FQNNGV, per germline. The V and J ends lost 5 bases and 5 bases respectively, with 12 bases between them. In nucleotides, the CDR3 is TGTGCCAGCAGCCCGGGATCTAAGGAGACCCAGTACTTC. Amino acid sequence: CASSPGSKETQYF.

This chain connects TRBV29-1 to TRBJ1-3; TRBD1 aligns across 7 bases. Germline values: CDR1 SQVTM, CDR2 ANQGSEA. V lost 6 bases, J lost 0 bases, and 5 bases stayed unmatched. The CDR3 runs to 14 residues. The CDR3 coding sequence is TGCAGCGTGTCGACAGGGAGCTCTGGAAACACCATATATTTT. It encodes CSVSTGSSGNTIYF. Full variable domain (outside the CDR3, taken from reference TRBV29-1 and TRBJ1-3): SAVISQKPSRDICQRGTSLTIQCQVDSQVTMMFWYRQQPGQSLTLIATANQGSEATYESGFVIDKFPISRPNLTFSTLTVSNMSPEDSSIYLCSVSTGSSGNTIYFGEGSWLTVV.

The CDR3 spells CASSVRDRANTEAFF. The DNA of the CDR3 is TGCGCCAGCAGCGTACGTGACAGGGCGAACACTGAAGCTTTCTTT. V gene TRBV5-1 combines with J gene TRBJ1-1, with 7 bases fitting TRBD1. In germline, CDR1 is SGHRS, CDR2 YFSETQ. The V gene end was trimmed by 4 bases and the J gene end by 1 base; junction bases not matched to a gene: 7. The CDR3 is 15 amino acids.

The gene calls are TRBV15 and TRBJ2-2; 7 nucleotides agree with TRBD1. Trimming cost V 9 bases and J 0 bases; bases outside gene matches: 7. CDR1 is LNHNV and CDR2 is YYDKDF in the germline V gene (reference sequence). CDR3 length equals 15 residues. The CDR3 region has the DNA TGTGCCACTTTTACCGGGACAGCGAACACCGGGGAGCTGTTTTTT. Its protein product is CATFTGTANTGELFF.

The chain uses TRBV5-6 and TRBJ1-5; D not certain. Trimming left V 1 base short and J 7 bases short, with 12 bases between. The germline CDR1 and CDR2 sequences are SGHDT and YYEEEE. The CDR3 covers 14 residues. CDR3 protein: CASSLISSGQPQHF. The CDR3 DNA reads TGTGCCAGCAGCTTGATCTCGTCGGGGCAGCCCCAGCATTTT.

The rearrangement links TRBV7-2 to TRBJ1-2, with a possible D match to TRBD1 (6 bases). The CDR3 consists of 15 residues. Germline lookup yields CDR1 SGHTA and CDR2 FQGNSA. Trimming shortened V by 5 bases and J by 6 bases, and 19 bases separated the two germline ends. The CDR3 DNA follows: TGTGCCAGCAGCGCCTTCTCTCCCGGGACAAATGGCTACACCTTC. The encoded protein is CASSAFSPGTNGYTF. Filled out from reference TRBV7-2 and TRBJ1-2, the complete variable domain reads GAGVSQSPSNKVTEKGKDVELRCDPISGHTALYWYRQSLGQGLEFLIYFQGNSAPDKSGLPSDRFSAERTGGSVSTLTIQRTQQEDSAVYLCASSAFSPGTNGYTFGSGTRLTVV.